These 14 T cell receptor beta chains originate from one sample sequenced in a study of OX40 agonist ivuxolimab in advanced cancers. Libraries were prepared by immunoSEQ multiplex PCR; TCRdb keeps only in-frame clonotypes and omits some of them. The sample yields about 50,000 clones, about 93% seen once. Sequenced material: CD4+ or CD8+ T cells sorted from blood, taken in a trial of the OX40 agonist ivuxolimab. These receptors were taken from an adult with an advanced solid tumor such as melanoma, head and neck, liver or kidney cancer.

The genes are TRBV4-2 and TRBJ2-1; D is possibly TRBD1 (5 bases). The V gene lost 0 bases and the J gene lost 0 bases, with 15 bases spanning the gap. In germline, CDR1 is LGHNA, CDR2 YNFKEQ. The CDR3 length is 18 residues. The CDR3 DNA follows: TGTGCCAGCAGCCAAGATTTCGCAGGGATAAGCTCCTACAATGAGCAGTTCTTC. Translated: CASSQDFAGISSYNEQFF.

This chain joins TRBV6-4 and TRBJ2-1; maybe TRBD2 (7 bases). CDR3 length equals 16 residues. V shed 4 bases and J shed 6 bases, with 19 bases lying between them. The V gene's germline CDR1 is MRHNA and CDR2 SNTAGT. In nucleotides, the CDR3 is TGTGCCAGCAGTGTCGGGGGGCGAGAGGGCGGCAATGAGCAGTTCTTC. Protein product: CASSVGGREGGNEQFF.

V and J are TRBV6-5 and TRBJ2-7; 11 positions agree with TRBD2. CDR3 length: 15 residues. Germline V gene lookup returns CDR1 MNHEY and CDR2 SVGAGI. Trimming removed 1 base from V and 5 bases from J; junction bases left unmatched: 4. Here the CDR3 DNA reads TGTGCCAGCAGTTACTTGACTAGCGGGACTGACGAGCAGTACTTC. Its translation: CASSYLTSGTDEQYF.

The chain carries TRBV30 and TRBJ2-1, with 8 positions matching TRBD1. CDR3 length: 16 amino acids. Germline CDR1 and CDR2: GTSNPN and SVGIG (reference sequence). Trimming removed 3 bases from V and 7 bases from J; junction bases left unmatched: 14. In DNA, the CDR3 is TGTGCCTGGAGATGGACAGTCAGGGGGCTCAGGAATGAGCAGTTCTTC. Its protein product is CAWRWTVRGLRNEQFF.

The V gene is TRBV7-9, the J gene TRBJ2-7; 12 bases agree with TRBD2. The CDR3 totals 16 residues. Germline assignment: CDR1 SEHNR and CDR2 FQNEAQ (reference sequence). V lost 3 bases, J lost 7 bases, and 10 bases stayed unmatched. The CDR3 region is CASSFERASGRGEQYF. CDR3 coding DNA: TGTGCCAGCAGCTTTGAGAGAGCTAGCGGGAGGGGTGAGCAGTACTTC.

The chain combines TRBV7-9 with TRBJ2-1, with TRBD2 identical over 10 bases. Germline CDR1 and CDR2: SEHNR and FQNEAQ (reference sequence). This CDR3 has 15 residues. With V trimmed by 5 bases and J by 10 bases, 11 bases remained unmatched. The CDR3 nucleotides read TGTGCCAGCAGCGACCTAGCGGGAGCCACAAACGAGCAGTTCTTC. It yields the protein CASSDLAGATNEQFF.

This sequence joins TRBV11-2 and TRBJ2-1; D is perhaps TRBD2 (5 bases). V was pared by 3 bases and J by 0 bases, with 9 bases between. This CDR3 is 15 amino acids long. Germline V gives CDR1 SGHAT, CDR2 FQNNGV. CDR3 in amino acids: CASSFGLLSYNEQFF. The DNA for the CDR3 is TGTGCCAGCAGCTTCGGACTCCTCTCCTACAATGAGCAGTTCTTC.

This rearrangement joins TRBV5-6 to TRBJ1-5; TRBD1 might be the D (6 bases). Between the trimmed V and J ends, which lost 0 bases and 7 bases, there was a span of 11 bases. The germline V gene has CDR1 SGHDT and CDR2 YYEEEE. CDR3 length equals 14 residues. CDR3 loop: CASSLGGAGQPQHF. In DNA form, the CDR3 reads TGTGCCAGCAGCTTGGGGGGGGCTGGGCAGCCCCAGCATTTT.

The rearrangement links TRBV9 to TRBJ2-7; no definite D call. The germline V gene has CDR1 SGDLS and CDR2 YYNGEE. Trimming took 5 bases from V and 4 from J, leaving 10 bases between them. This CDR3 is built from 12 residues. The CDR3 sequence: CASSRDEYEQYF. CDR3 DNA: TGTGCCAGCAGTCGTGACGAGTACGAGCAGTACTTC.

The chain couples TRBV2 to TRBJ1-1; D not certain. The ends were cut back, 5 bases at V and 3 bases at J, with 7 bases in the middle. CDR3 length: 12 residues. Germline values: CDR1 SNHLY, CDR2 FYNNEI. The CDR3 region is CASSPMDTEAFF. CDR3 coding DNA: TGTGCCAGCAGTCCTATGGACACTGAAGCTTTCTTT.

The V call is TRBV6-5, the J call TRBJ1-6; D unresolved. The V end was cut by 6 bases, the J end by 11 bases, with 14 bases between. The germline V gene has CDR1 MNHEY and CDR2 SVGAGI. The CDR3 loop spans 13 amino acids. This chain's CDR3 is CASRPPAWAPLHF. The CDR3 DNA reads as TGTGCCAGCAGACCCCCGGCCTGGGCACCCCTCCACTTT.

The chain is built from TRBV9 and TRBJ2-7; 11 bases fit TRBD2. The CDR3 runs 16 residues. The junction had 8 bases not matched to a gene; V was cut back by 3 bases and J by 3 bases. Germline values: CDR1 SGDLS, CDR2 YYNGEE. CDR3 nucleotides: TGTGCCAGCAGCGCGGGACTAGCGGATTCGGGCTACGAGCAGTACTTC. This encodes CASSAGLADSGYEQYF.

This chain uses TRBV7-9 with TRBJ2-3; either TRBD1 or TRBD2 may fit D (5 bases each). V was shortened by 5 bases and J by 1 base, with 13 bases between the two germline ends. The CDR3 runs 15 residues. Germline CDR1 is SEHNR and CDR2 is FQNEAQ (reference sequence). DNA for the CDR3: TGTGCCAGCAGCCCTCTACTAGGGGGCACAGATACGCAGTATTTT. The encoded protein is CASSPLLGGTDTQYF.

The CDR3 spells CASSTGGINEQFF. The CDR3 DNA follows: TGTGCCAGCAGTACAGGGGGGATCAATGAGCAGTTCTTC. J is TRBJ2-1 and V is TRBV5-5; 8 positions agree with TRBD1. Trimming cost V 5 bases and J 6 bases; bases outside gene matches: 4. Germline V gene lookup returns CDR1 SGHKS and CDR2 YYEKEE (reference sequence). The CDR3 is 13 residues long.